This TCR beta chain originates from a study of cytomegalovirus exposure and HLA in healthy donors. In the PCR, 60 Vbeta and 13 Jbeta primers were used. Repertoires were generated with immunoSEQ multiplex PCR, while TCRdb's copy carries only in-frame clones and drops some. The sample carries some 150,000 clones, roughly 80% recorded once. CDR3 length: 16 amino acids. After removal of 7 bases from V and 7 bases from J, the junction contained 14 bases not matched to a gene. Germline V gene data show CDR1 as LNHDA and CDR2 as SQIVND (reference sequence). The receptor's source is a woman aged 18-29 years in good health and CMV-seronegative. This chain links TRBV19 with TRBJ1-5, with 9 bases fitting TRBD1. The specimen sequenced was PBMCs. The CDR3 DNA reads as TGTGCCAGTAACCCCACCGGGACAGGGTCCGTGCAGCCCCAGCATTTT. It yields the protein CASNPTGTGSVQPQHF.